This TCR beta chain was identified in a study of beta chain features in type 1 diabetes. Study-wide context: In age, gender and cell yields, patients were similar to healthy donors. Sorted cells numbering some 110,000,000 were examined across all samples.

Note on this clone: Its antigen remains unknown.

Unmatched junction bases numbered 6, after V lost 3 bases and J lost 4 bases. The V gene's germline CDR1 is SGDLS and CDR2 YYNGEE. The CDR3 is 14 residues long. Whole-study findings and limits: cDNA-based sequencing might over-represent cells highly expressing TCR.

Reverse transcription of all isolated RNA meant that expressed TCRB transcripts were sequenced. Clones were read by immunoSEQ multiplex PCR, and TCRdb kept only the in-frame ones, dropping some. The sample lists about 230,000 clones; 9.6% were seen once. J is TRBJ1-1 and V is TRBV9; 7 bases line up with TRBD1. The receptor comes from a woman between 18 and 29 years old in good health. The sequenced material came from naive CD4+ T cells from blood. CDR3 amino acids: CASSAEGAATEAFF. In nucleotides, the CDR3 is TGTGCCAGCAGCGCGGAGGGGGCGGCCACTGAAGCTTTCTTT. The complete variable domain, with remaining parts taken from reference TRBV9 and TRBJ1-1, reads DSGVTQTPKHLITATGQRVTLRCSPRSGDLSVYWYQQSLDQGLQFLIQYYNGEERAKGNILERFSAQQFPDLHSELNLSSLELGDSALYFCASSAEGAATEAFFGQGTRLTVV.